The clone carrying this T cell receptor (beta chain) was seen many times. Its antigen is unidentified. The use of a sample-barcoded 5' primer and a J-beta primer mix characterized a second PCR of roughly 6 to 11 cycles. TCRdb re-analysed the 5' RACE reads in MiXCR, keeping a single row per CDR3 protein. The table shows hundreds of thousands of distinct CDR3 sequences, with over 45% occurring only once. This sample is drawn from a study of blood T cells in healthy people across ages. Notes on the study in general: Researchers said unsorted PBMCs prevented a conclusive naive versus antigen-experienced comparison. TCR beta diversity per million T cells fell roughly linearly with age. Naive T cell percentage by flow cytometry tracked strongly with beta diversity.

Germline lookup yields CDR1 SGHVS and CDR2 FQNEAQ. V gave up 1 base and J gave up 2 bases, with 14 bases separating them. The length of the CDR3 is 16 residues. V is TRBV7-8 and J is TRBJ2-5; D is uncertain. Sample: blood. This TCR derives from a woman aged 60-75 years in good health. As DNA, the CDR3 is TGTGCCAGCAGCTTAGAAGCCCTATTTGGACAAGAGACCCAGTACTTC. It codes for CASSLEALFGQETQYF.